The rows below give T cell receptor beta chains drawn from one sample of a study of chronic HIV infection and antiretroviral therapy. TCRdb processed the 5' RACE reads anew with MiXCR; each CDR3 protein has one entry. This sample has more than 30,000 distinct CDR3 sequences; around 8.6% occur once, and the top ten carry under 3%. Sequenced sample: peripheral blood. Receptors originate from an adult who had HIV and had not received antiretroviral therapy, or was an uninfected healthy control (not recorded which). Both conserved end residues are part of each CDR3. A D gene is named only where the DNA matches it firmly. Clone size is shown for a subset of rows, as once, few, many or a class of expanded clone.

clone size: -
V gene: TRBV2
D gene: -
J gene: TRBJ1-4
CDR3 protein: CASSLRTATNEKLFF
CDR3 DNA: TGTGCCAGCAGTCTCAGAACGGCAACTAATGAAAAACTGTTTTTT

clone size: many
V gene: TRBV29-1
D gene: TRBD2
J gene: TRBJ2-2
CDR3 protein: CSVEVLAEYTGELFF
CDR3 DNA: TGCAGCGTGGAGGTCCTAGCGGAGTACACCGGGGAGCTGTTTTTT

clone size: many
V gene: TRBV14
D gene: -
J gene: TRBJ2-7
CDR3 protein: CASSRVGSYEQYF
CDR3 DNA: TGTGCCAGCAGTAGGGTCGGTTCCTACGAGCAGTACTTC

clone size: medium-sized
V gene: TRBV6-4
D gene: -
J gene: TRBJ2-6
CDR3 protein: CASSEGTGANVLTF
CDR3 DNA: TGTGCCAGCAGTGAGGGGACAGGGGCCAACGTCCTGACTTTC

clone size: -
V gene: TRBV6-1
D gene: -
J gene: TRBJ1-1
CDR3 protein: CASRQGLLRLNTEAFF
CDR3 DNA: TGTGCCAGCAGACAAGGCTTGCTCCGCTTGAACACTGAAGCTTTCTTT

clone size: -
V gene: TRBV29-1
D gene: -
J gene: TRBJ1-2
CDR3 protein: CSVRGRDGYTF
CDR3 DNA: TGCAGCGTTCGGGGGCGAGATGGCTACACCTTC

clone size: few
V gene: TRBV28
D gene: -
J gene: TRBJ2-1
CDR3 protein: CASSPQGYEQFF
CDR3 DNA: TGTGCCAGCAGTCCACAGGGCTATGAGCAGTTCTTC

clone size: -
V gene: TRBV4-1
D gene: TRBD1
J gene: TRBJ2-7
CDR3 protein: CASSRQGAEQYF
CDR3 DNA: TGCGCCAGCAGCCGTCAGGGGGCCGAGCAGTACTTC

clone size: many
V gene: TRBV7-2
D gene: -
J gene: TRBJ2-3
CDR3 protein: CASSANSDTDTQYF
CDR3 DNA: TGTGCCAGCAGCGCCAATAGTGACACAGATACGCAGTATTTT

clone size: -
V gene: TRBV5-1
D gene: TRBD1
J gene: TRBJ1-2
CDR3 protein: CASSTGQGGYGYTF
CDR3 DNA: TGCGCCAGCAGCACCGGACAGGGAGGCTATGGCTACACCTTC

clone size: few
V gene: TRBV5-5
D gene: -
J gene: TRBJ1-1
CDR3 protein: CASSSKVDREAFF
CDR3 DNA: TGTGCCAGCAGCTCGAAGGTGGACAGAGAAGCTTTCTTT

clone size: few
V gene: TRBV3-1
D gene: -
J gene: TRBJ1-5
CDR3 protein: CASSQELEKPQHF
CDR3 DNA: TGTGCCAGCAGCCAAGAATTGGAAAAGCCCCAGCATTTT

clone size: -
V gene: TRBV6-4
D gene: TRBD1
J gene: TRBJ1-1
CDR3 protein: CASSDPNRGRHGGTEAFF
CDR3 DNA: TGTGCCAGCAGTGACCCTAACAGGGGGCGCCATGGAGGAACTGAAGCTTTCTTT

clone size: -
V gene: TRBV29-1
D gene: -
J gene: TRBJ2-7
CDR3 protein: CSVERDRYEQYF
CDR3 DNA: TGCAGCGTTGAAAGGGACCGCTACGAGCAGTACTTC

clone size: few
V gene: TRBV29-1
D gene: -
J gene: TRBJ1-2
CDR3 protein: CSVEGGEGSSVNYGYTF
CDR3 DNA: TGCAGCGTTGAAGGTGGGGAGGGTAGCTCGGTGAACTATGGCTACACCTTC

clone size: many
V gene: TRBV7-8
D gene: -
J gene: TRBJ2-7
CDR3 protein: CASSPRGETYEQYF
CDR3 DNA: TGTGCCAGCAGCCCCCGAGGGGAGACCTACGAGCAGTACTTC

clone size: many
V gene: TRBV2
D gene: TRBD1
J gene: TRBJ2-7
CDR3 protein: CASSEGQGTTYEQYF
CDR3 DNA: TGTGCCAGCAGTGAGGGACAGGGCACAACCTACGAGCAGTACTTC

clone size: many
V gene: TRBV28
D gene: -
J gene: TRBJ2-7
CDR3 protein: CASSLPRGSEQYF
CDR3 DNA: TGTGCCAGCAGTCTGCCACGGGGGTCCGAGCAGTACTTC

clone size: many
V gene: TRBV6-5
D gene: -
J gene: TRBJ2-3
CDR3 protein: CASSEAGTSTDTQYF
CDR3 DNA: TGTGCCAGCAGTGAGGCGGGAACCAGCACAGATACGCAGTATTTT

clone size: many
V gene: TRBV20-1
D gene: -
J gene: TRBJ2-3
CDR3 protein: CSARGQGWSRTDTQYF
CDR3 DNA: TGCAGTGCTAGGGGTCAGGGTTGGTCCCGCACAGATACGCAGTATTTT

clone size: many
V gene: TRBV7-9
D gene: -
J gene: TRBJ2-5
CDR3 protein: CASSLPNLETQYF
CDR3 DNA: TGTGCCAGCAGCTTACCCAACCTGGAGACCCAGTACTTC

clone size: many
V gene: TRBV2
D gene: -
J gene: TRBJ2-5
CDR3 protein: CASSGTTPETQYF
CDR3 DNA: TGTGCCAGCAGTGGGACTACCCCGGAGACCCAGTACTTC

clone size: many
V gene: TRBV29-1
D gene: TRBD1
J gene: TRBJ2-1
CDR3 protein: CSPPGTGGINEQFF
CDR3 DNA: TGCAGCCCCCCGGGGACAGGGGGGATCAATGAGCAGTTCTTC

clone size: few
V gene: TRBV7-6
D gene: -
J gene: TRBJ1-4
CDR3 protein: CASSLAAGAPTNEKLFF
CDR3 DNA: TGTGCCAGCAGCTTAGCTGCGGGGGCCCCAACTAATGAAAAACTGTTTTTT

clone size: many
V gene: TRBV9
D gene: TRBD1
J gene: TRBJ2-3
CDR3 protein: CASSVWSRGKTDTQYF
CDR3 DNA: TGTGCCAGCAGCGTATGGTCCAGGGGGAAAACAGATACGCAGTATTTT

clone size: few
V gene: TRBV11-2
D gene: TRBD2
J gene: TRBJ2-3
CDR3 protein: CASSRRRTSNPDTQYF
CDR3 DNA: TGTGCCAGCAGCCGTCGGAGGACTAGCAATCCAGATACGCAGTATTTT